The 16 T cell receptor beta chains below come from one sample, sequenced in a study of shared clonotypes between healthy human individuals. Naive CD8 cells lacked CD45RO, underwent positive selection for CCR7 and left out terminally differentiated effector memory CD45RA+ cells. Method: immunoSEQ multiplex PCR; TCRdb's copy keeps in-frame clones and lacks some. The sample has about 2.1 million clones, roughly 91% seen once. Sequences were obtained from naive CD8+ T cells from PBMCs. The receptors shown here come from a man in his late teens or twenties in good health. Some clones in this sample may be carry-over from other donors' samples.

V gene TRBV28 combines with J gene TRBJ2-5; tentative D call: TRBD1 (6 bases). The ends were cut back, 3 bases at V and 3 bases at J, with 17 bases in the middle. Per the germline V gene, CDR1 is MDHEN and CDR2 is SYDVKM. The CDR3 totals 16 residues. The CDR3 protein is CASSLDPGQMEETQYF. CDR3 nucleotide sequence: TGTGCCAGCAGTTTGGACCCCGGACAGATGGAAGAGACCCAGTACTTC.

This clone was recorded once. The rearrangement links TRBV2 to TRBJ1-5; 9 bases line up with TRBD1. Germline CDR1 SNHLY, CDR2 FYNNEI. The CDR3 spans 18 residues. With 5 bases clipped from V and 5 bases from J, the junction kept 16 bases outside the gene matches. The CDR3 DNA reads TGTGCCAGCAGTACCTCGAAAACGACAGGGGGATTTCATCAGCCCCAGCATTTT. Amino acid sequence: CASSTSKTTGGFHQPQHF.

The genes are TRBV6-1 and TRBJ2-3; a weak D match, TRBD2 (5 bases). With 2 bases removed from V and 2 bases from J, the gap between germline ends came to 8 bases. This CDR3 region has 14 residues. Per the germline V gene, CDR1 is MNHNS and CDR2 is SASEGT. CDR3 nucleotides: TGTGCCAGCAGTGAAAGGGAGCACACAGATACGCAGTATTTT. It translates to CASSEREHTDTQYF.

Points on this clone: Other DNA sequences in this specimen translate into the identical CDR3. The chain recombines TRBV13 with TRBJ2-7; D gene unclear. CDR3 length equals 13 residues. Trimming left V 3 bases short and J 4 bases short, with 10 bases between. CDR1 PRHDT and CDR2 FYEKMQ come from the germline V gene (reference sequence). The DNA for the CDR3 is TGTGCCAGCAGCTTCGGTTCAGGTTACGAGCAGTACTTC. Translating it yields CASSFGSGYEQYF.

The chain employs TRBV6-5 and TRBJ1-2; tentatively, D is TRBD1 (5 bases). CDR1 and CDR2 from the germline V gene are MNHEY and SVGAGI. Trimming shortened V by 6 bases and J by 2 bases, and 10 bases separated the two germline ends. The CDR3 has 13 residues. The CDR3 nucleotides read TGTGCCAGCAGCCCGGGACCGAACTATGGCTACACCTTC. Translated, it gives CASSPGPNYGYTF.

V usage is TRBV29-1 and J usage is TRBJ2-3; TRBD2 aligns across 7 bases. The V gene end was trimmed by 4 bases and the J gene end by 3 bases; junction bases not matched to a gene: 13. This CDR3 is built from 16 residues. Germline V gene sequence: CDR1 SQVTM, CDR2 ANQGSEA. The CDR3 DNA sequence: TGCAGCGTTGTCATGTCTAGCGCTAGCGGTACAGATACGCAGTATTTT. Protein: CSVVMSSASGTDTQYF.

This clone was counted once. V gene TRBV28 combines with J gene TRBJ2-1; D is undetermined. Looked up from germline, CDR1 is MDHEN and CDR2 is SYDVKM. Trimming pared 5 bases from V and 7 bases from J, leaving 21 bases between. The CDR3 sequence is 16 residues long. Here the CDR3 reads CASSTPLDYRRNEQFF. In DNA, the CDR3 is TGTGCCAGCAGTACCCCGCTAGATTATCGTAGGAATGAGCAGTTCTTC. The full variable domain, its missing parts supplied by reference TRBV28 and TRBJ2-1, is DVKVTQSSRYLVKRTGEKVFLECVQDMDHENMFWYRQDPGLGLRLIYFSYDVKMKEKGDIPEGYSVSREKKERFSLILESASTNQTSMYLCASSTPLDYRRNEQFFGPGTRLTVL.

This sequence joins TRBV4-2 and TRBJ2-2; 7 nucleotides line up with TRBD1. The trim removed 5 bases at V and 5 bases at J, leaving 8 bases unmatched. CDR1 and CDR2 from the germline V gene are LGHNA and YNFKEQ. The CDR3 runs to 15 residues. CDR3 protein: CASSTAPGGTGELFF. The CDR3 DNA sequence: TGTGCCAGCAGCACTGCGCCAGGGGGTACCGGGGAGCTGTTTTTT.

V gene TRBV5-1 combines with J gene TRBJ2-7, with 10 bases lining up with TRBD1. CDR3 length: 18 residues. The junction had 16 bases not matched to a gene; V was cut back by 6 bases and J by 1 base. The germline CDR1 and CDR2 sequences are SGHRS and YFSETQ. CDR3 sequence reads: CASTPRDRGGGFSYEQYF. CDR3 bases: TGCGCCAGCACTCCGAGGGACAGGGGAGGAGGTTTTTCCTACGAGCAGTACTTC.

This rearrangement joins TRBV27 to TRBJ2-7; 12 bases fit TRBD1. V shed 5 bases and J 3 bases; nucleotides not matched to a gene: 11. Germline-derived CDR1 and CDR2 are MNHEY and SMNVEV (reference sequence). The CDR3 loop spans 17 amino acids. This CDR3 is CASSRRDRGPLYYEQYF. Written as DNA, the CDR3 is TGTGCCAGCAGTCGACGGGACAGGGGGCCCCTCTACTACGAGCAGTACTTC.

V and J are TRBV29-1 and TRBJ1-2; the match to TRBD1 covers 11 bases. V was pared by 6 bases and J by 4 bases, with 7 bases of the junction left unmatched. CDR3 length equals 14 residues. CDR1 and CDR2 (germline): SQVTM, ANQGSEA. The chain's CDR3 is CSVPPGQGVYGYTF. CDR3 in DNA: TGCAGCGTACCCCCGGGACAGGGGGTCTATGGCTACACCTTC.

The gene calls are TRBV21-1 and TRBJ2-7; the DNA was not used to check the table's D call, TRBD1. TRBV21-1 is flagged as a pseudogene. The CDR3 is 15 residues long. CDR3 DNA: TGTGCCAGCAGCGTCCCAGGGGGCTTAACCTACGAGCAGTACTTC. It specifies CASSVPGGLTYEQYF.

The rearrangement joins TRBV29-1 to TRBJ2-5; D possibly corresponds to TRBD2 (6 bases). The ends were cut back, 4 bases at V and 2 bases at J, with 11 bases in the middle. Germline CDR1 reads SQVTM; CDR2 reads ANQGSEA. This CDR3 has 13 amino acids. The CDR3 loop reads CSVGHSGQETQYF. CDR3 nucleotide sequence: TGCAGCGTTGGTCACAGCGGGCAAGAGACCCAGTACTTC.

The chain joins TRBV7-9 to TRBJ1-4; no definite D call. The CDR3 covers 15 residues. In germline, CDR1 is SEHNR, CDR2 FQNEAQ (reference sequence). The V end lost 0 bases, the J end lost 6 bases, and 11 bases lay between the germline ends. DNA of the CDR3: TGTGCCAGCAGCTTAGCGAAAGGCCCTGATGAAAAACTGTTTTTT. Encoded protein: CASSLAKGPDEKLFF.

The rearrangement uses TRBV28 and TRBJ1-6; 8 positions agree with TRBD1. V trimming: 6 bases; J trimming: 4 bases; junction bases outside the gene matches: 5. CDR3 length equals 15 residues. Germline V CDR1 and CDR2: MDHEN, SYDVKM. The CDR3 sequence: CASSTGQEYNSPLHF. In DNA form, the CDR3 reads TGTGCCAGCAGCACGGGACAGGAATATAATTCACCCCTCCACTTT.

The V and J genes are TRBV6-6 and TRBJ2-7; TRBD1 is a possible D gene (6 bases). Germline assignment: CDR1 MNHNY and CDR2 SVGAGI (reference sequence). The CDR3 runs 14 residues. Deletions cut 5 bases from V and 6 bases from J, with 17 bases between. As DNA, the CDR3 is TGTGCCAGCAGTGCGAACGGGACACCGGGCGAGCAGTACTTC. Amino acids: CASSANGTPGEQYF.